This T cell receptor beta chain was retrieved from a study of T cells after yellow fever vaccination. Study-level points and caveats: Abundant clonotypes (contaminants from the bulk population) could be present in FACS-sorted repertoires.

MiXCR was run by TCRdb on the 5' RACE reads, yielding one entry per CDR3 protein. The repertoire holds about 350,000 distinct CDR3 sequences, with around 8.1% as singletons. This clonotype occurred once. Antigen: not known. Germline-derived CDR1 and CDR2 are SGDLS and YYNGEE. Trimming cost V 2 bases and J 1 base, with 15 bases left between them. This CDR3 comprises 17 residues. This clonotype was obtained from a man aged 18 to 35 who received the YFV17D yellow fever vaccine. The input for sequencing was PBMCs, taken approximately 47 days after the first yellow fever vaccination. V usage is TRBV9 and J usage is TRBJ2-2; D may be TRBD1 or TRBD2 (5 bases each). DNA of the CDR3: TGTGCCAGCAGCGTCCCTCGGGGCAGCGTGAACACCGGGGAGCTGTTTTTT. It encodes CASSVPRGSVNTGELFF.